This T cell receptor (beta chain) was identified in a study of cytomegalovirus exposure and HLA in healthy donors. Study-wide context: The 120 validation repertoires and the approximately 700 first-cohort repertoires shared a platform, a later analysis reported. Study findings and constraints: Whilst most TCR sequences proved rare, a subset of public TCRs occurred across many donors. Subsequent analysis showed first-cohort TCR clusters tending to co-occur in some 120 validation repertoires. Reports indicated that the classifier achieved high specificity and sensitivity in diagnosing cytomegalovirus status.

This CDR3 has 17 amino acids. The ends lost 2 bases at V and 1 base at J; junction bases unmatched: 7. CDR1 is GTSNPN and CDR2 is SVGIG in the germline V gene (reference sequence). Note on this clone: Its antigen is not known.

The data were produced by immunoSEQ multiplex PCR, yet TCRdb's version contains in-frame clones alone and is incomplete. This table holds 300,000 to 450,000 clones, roughly 90% found once. Sequencing was carried out using PBMCs. V gene TRBV30 combines with J gene TRBJ2-3, with 12 bases identical to TRBD2. The TCR comes from a woman between 18 and 29 years old in good health and CMV-seronegative. CDR3: CAWSKRTSGEGTDTQYF. The CDR3 DNA reads TGTGCCTGGAGTAAACGGACTAGCGGGGAAGGCACAGATACGCAGTATTTT. Combining the CDR3 with reference TRBV30 and TRBJ2-3 gives the whole variable domain SQTIHQWPATLVQPVGSPLSLECTVEGTSNPNLYWYRQAAGRGLQLLFYSVGIGQISSEVPQNLSASRPQDRQFILSSKKLLLSDSGFYLCAWSKRTSGEGTDTQYFGPGTRLTVL.